This T cell receptor (beta chain) derives from a study of naive and memory T cell subsets (dated 2017 in TCRdb). About the study as a whole: The figure summarizing the skin biopsy and whole blood samples listed roughly ten blood donors, 7 tuberculin skin test biopsies and 3 saline control biopsies. PCR2 was typically performed as a SYBR Green qPCR that was stopped at a set threshold, although end-point PCR (approximately 6 cycles) could be used instead for low-input samples.

CDR1 and CDR2 (SGHAT, FQNNGV) derive from the germline V gene. V is clipped by 0 bases and J by 7 bases, and the sequence between their germline boundaries is 18 bases long. The cysteine opens and the phenylalanine closes a CDR3 of 16 amino acids. The retained sequence is limited to the CDR3, 48 bases, with the frame set at the first base. This clonotype was counted ten times or more. Its target antigen remains unknown. No base quality values were provided; no much bigger clone lies one nucleotide off. For whole blood analysis, over 2 ml of peripheral blood was collected from healthy adult volunteers into Tempus tubes, and RNA was extracted following the manufacturer's instructions. The study described a robust, sensitive protocol for amplifying, sequencing and analyzing TCRs, using 3' ligation of a UMI-containing oligonucleotide to TCR cDNA. Total RNA, without cell sorting, was DNase treated with RQ1 DNase before reverse transcription, targeting about 1 to 1,100 ng input. Libraries were prepared from skin biopsies and whole blood to test how robust the pipeline was in samples where T cells are a minority population.

On the study overall, not on this receptor specifically: The RNA-based method was acknowledged as potentially sensitive to TCR transcript changes with T cell activation and differentiation.

Library creation used 5' RACE. For the blood and skin samples, reverse transcription of TCR RNA was done with SuperScript IV along with alpha and beta constant region primers. The ligated cDNA was amplified in four rounds of PCR with nested alpha and beta constant region primers together with the SP2 primer. T4 RNA ligase 1 was used to ligate an oligonucleotide containing the Illumina SP2 primer and a UMI to the 3' end of the cDNA. The 12-nucleotide UMI was composed of two random hexamers separated by an eight-base spacer, which was included to prevent hairpin formation. From the second PCR onward, TCR alpha and beta chain libraries were processed separately, and dual indexing was applied for multiplexing. After pooling, the indexed libraries were analyzed by capillary electrophoresis and sequenced on either an Illumina MiSeq or NextSeq. Libraries were spiked with PhiX DNA at about 5-8% so that base diversity was increased and cluster recognition was improved. For the original study's pipeline: UMIs were extracted from read 2 by Demultiplexor and combined with the TCR sequence from read 1, and reads were split according to sample indices. V and J genes and V-J junctions were identified by Decombinator, and each TCR was assigned a five-part identifier that included V and J deletions. Collapsinator used UMIs to correct sequencing errors and PCR amplification heterogeneity, yielding UMI-based abundance per TCR. CDR3Translator turned identifiers into nucleotide sequence, translated the nucleotide sequence into amino acids, and pulled out CDR3 regions based on terminal motifs. Error-corrected alpha and beta TCR counts from blood and skin were compared after normalization to input RNA amount. TCRdb applied fastp at Q25 and MiXCR to the public reads, then kept only in-frame beta chains. Rows with one shared CDR3 protein collapse into an entry with the most common genes and DNA. TCRdb assigned the V and J calls; the authors' analysis was not used. This sample holds about 22,000 distinct CDR3 sequences; over 3.5% were observed only once. The ten largest account for roughly 8% of the sample.

The rearranged chain carries TRBV11-2 and TRBJ1-2; D gene: possibly TRBD1, on 5 matching bases. This clonotype was sampled from a male donor in good health. Read as DNA, the sequence is TGTGCCAGCAGCTTAGATCTGGCATCTGGAGGGGCTGGCTACACCTTC. This is translated as CASSLDLASGGAGYTF.